Listed here are 11 T cell receptor beta chains from one sample, sequenced in a study of blood T cell repertoires in COVID-19. The table came from immunoSEQ multiplex PCR; TCRdb's copy has only in-frame clones and leaves some out. The sample holds roughly 260,000 clones, about four fifths seen once. Sequencing was done on a sample of PBMCs or T cells enriched from blood (not recorded which). The receptors were sampled from a woman in her thirties or forties who had been exposed to COVID-19.

V usage is TRBV6-1 and J usage is TRBJ1-5; 10 bases agree with TRBD1. J gave up 5 bases and V 4 bases, and 8 bases lay outside the gene matches. The V gene's germline CDR1 is MNHNS and CDR2 SASEGT. CDR3 size: 16 residues. This CDR3 is CASSGSDRGLYQPQHF. DNA for the CDR3: TGTGCCAGCAGTGGCTCCGACAGGGGGCTCTATCAGCCCCAGCATTTT.

V gene TRBV3-1 (or the pseudogene TRBV3-2) combines with J gene TRBJ1-1; D is perhaps TRBD1 (6 bases). Trimming removed 4 bases from V and 0 bases from J, with 12 bases in between. The CDR3 sequence is 15 residues long. The germline V gene has CDR1 LGHDT and CDR2 YNNKEL (reference sequence). The CDR3 reads CASSPTGPMNTEAFF. In DNA, the CDR3 is TGTGCCAGCAGCCCGACAGGTCCCATGAACACTGAAGCTTTCTTT.

The V call is TRBV5-1, the J call TRBJ1-1; 7 bases fit TRBD1. The V gene's germline CDR1 is SGHRS and CDR2 YFSETQ. The CDR3 covers 14 residues. The V segment lost 0 bases and the J segment 9 bases; nucleotides outside the gene matches: 8. Here the CDR3 reads CASSLAGQGEKAFF. The CDR3 DNA reads as TGCGCCAGCAGCTTGGCGGGCCAGGGGGAAAAAGCTTTCTTT.

The J gene is TRBJ1-6, the V gene TRBV30; TRBD1 matches at 9 bases. The CDR3 loop spans 14 amino acids. Germline V gene sequence: CDR1 GTSNPN, CDR2 SVGIG (reference sequence). Losses at the gene ends were 8 bases for V and 3 bases for J; bases not matched to a gene: 5. CDR3 in amino acids: CAGGTGSYNSPLHF. The CDR3 region has the DNA TGTGCCGGGGGGACAGGGAGCTATAATTCACCCCTCCACTTT.

The rearrangement uses TRBV14 and TRBJ1-4; 8 bases line up with TRBD1. Germline V lookup: CDR1 SGHDN, CDR2 FVKESK. The CDR3 totals 17 residues. The ends lost 0 bases at V and 4 bases at J; junction bases unmatched: 7. CDR3: CASSQDWDGQGNEKLFF. The CDR3 nucleotides are TGTGCCAGCAGCCAAGATTGGGATGGACAGGGTAATGAAAAACTGTTTTTT.

The chain recombines TRBV7-2 with TRBJ2-1; 14 nucleotides line up with TRBD2. Germline V gene data show CDR1 as SGHTA and CDR2 as FQGNSA. CDR3 length equals 18 residues. Trimming cost V 4 bases and J 6 bases; bases outside gene matches: 11. The CDR3 spells CASSSAPPGTSGGNEQFF. CDR3 nucleotide sequence: TGTGCCAGCAGCTCCGCCCCCCCCGGGACTAGCGGGGGCAATGAGCAGTTCTTC.

This chain joins TRBV9 and TRBJ1-5, with TRBD1 as a possible D gene (5 bases). CDR1 SGDLS and CDR2 YYNGEE come from the germline V gene. The CDR3 contains 15 residues. Deletions cut 0 bases from V and 7 bases from J, with 14 bases between. This chain's CDR3 is CASSVGVTGEQPQHF. The CDR3 coding sequence is TGTGCCAGCAGCGTAGGGGTGACGGGGGAACAGCCCCAGCATTTT.

The CDR3 sequence is CASRISGSTDTQYF. CDR3 bases: TGTGCCAGTAGGATTAGCGGATCCACAGATACGCAGTATTTT. This sequence joins TRBV19 and TRBJ2-3; D possibly corresponds to TRBD2 (6 bases). This CDR3 comprises 14 residues. Deletions cut 6 bases from V and 2 bases from J, with 12 bases between. The V gene's germline CDR1 is LNHDA and CDR2 SQIVND (reference sequence).

A word on this clone: The limits of the CDR3 on the DNA are not certain, so only TCRdb's listed CDR3 is given. The gene calls are TRBV12-5 and TRBJ1-5; the listed D gene, TRBD1, was not tested against the DNA. Germline-derived CDR1 and CDR2 are LGHNT and FRNRAP. The CDR3 is 14 residues long, counting both termini. CDR3 sequence reads: CASGFLAGLQPQHF.

This rearrangement joins TRBV6-5 to TRBJ1-4; the D gene is possibly TRBD1 (5 bases). This CDR3 is built from 16 residues. Germline V gives CDR1 MNHEY, CDR2 SVGAGI. Trimming pared 4 bases from V and 5 bases from J, leaving 17 bases between. This chain's CDR3 is CASSLAFDRLNEKLFF. In DNA form, the CDR3 reads TGTGCCAGCAGTTTGGCTTTTGACAGACTCAATGAAAAACTGTTTTTT.

The gene calls are TRBV19 and TRBJ2-7, with 9 bases fitting TRBD1. The CDR3 consists of 16 residues. After removal of 1 base from V and 2 bases from J, the junction contained 6 bases not matched to a gene. Germline V CDR1 and CDR2: LNHDA, SQIVND (reference sequence). The CDR3 reads CASSIAVTGGAYEQYF. The CDR3 DNA is TGTGCCAGTAGTATAGCAGTCACAGGGGGCGCCTACGAGCAGTACTTC.